This T cell receptor (beta chain) was captured in a study of T cells in localized non-small cell lung cancer. General study points: T cell clonality was highest in uninvolved adjacent lung, above tumor. A median approximately 59 of the top 100 tumor clones appeared in adjacent lung.

Profiling relied on immunoSEQ multiplex PCR, and the TCRdb table lists in-frame clones only, not all of them. Found here are 25,000 to 35,000 clones, roughly 87% of them singletons; the top ten hold approximately 10%. The CDR3 loop spans 15 amino acids. Germline V gene data show CDR1 as MNHEY and CDR2 as SVGAGI. V shed 0 bases and J 5 bases; nucleotides not matched to a gene: 5. Note on this clone: What it binds is not known.

The receptor was isolated from a woman aged 40-75 years with stage I lung adenocarcinoma. The material was peripheral blood, obtained before any cancer treatment. V and J are TRBV6-5 and TRBJ1-2, with TRBD1 matching 8 bases. In DNA form, the CDR3 reads TGTGCCAGCAGTTACTCATCAAACAGGGGGTATGGCTACACCTTC. Its translation is CASSYSSNRGYGYTF.